This TCR beta chain was sequenced for a study of T cell responses to AZD1222 COVID-19 vaccine. Libraries were prepared by immunoSEQ multiplex PCR; TCRdb keeps only in-frame clonotypes and omits some of them. The repertoire holds 140,000 to 150,000 clones, with around nine tenths as singletons. With 5 bases clipped from V and 5 bases from J, the junction kept 5 bases outside the gene matches. The CDR3 spans 14 residues. In germline, CDR1 is SGHVS, CDR2 FQNEAQ. The chain links TRBV7-8 to TRBJ1-1, with 10 positions matching TRBD1. The TCR sequence derives from an adult who received the AZD1222 COVID-19 vaccine. Source: peripheral blood, taken 28 days after the second AZD1222 dose. CDR3 amino acids: CASSQGQGWTEAFF. CDR3 bases: TGTGCCAGCAGCCAGGGACAGGGGTGGACTGAAGCTTTCTTT.